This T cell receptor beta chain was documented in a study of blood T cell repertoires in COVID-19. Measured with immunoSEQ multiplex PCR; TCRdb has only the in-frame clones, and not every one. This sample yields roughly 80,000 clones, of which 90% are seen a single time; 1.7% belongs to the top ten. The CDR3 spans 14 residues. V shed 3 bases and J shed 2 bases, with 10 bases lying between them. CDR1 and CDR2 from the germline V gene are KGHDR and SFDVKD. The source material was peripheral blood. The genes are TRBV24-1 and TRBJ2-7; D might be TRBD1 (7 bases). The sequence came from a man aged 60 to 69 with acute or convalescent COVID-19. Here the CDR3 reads CATSDAGQTYEQYF. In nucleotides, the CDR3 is TGTGCCACCAGTGATGCGGGACAGACCTACGAGCAGTACTTC.